A single sample gave rise to the 13 T cell receptor beta chains below, sequenced in a study of identical twins. Each CDR3 protein is one row after TCRdb ran MiXCR on the 5' RACE reads. The sample lists about 340,000 distinct CDR3 sequences; roughly an eighth were seen once. This sample also belongs to another study, concerning yellow fever vaccine responses in identical twins.

Sequencing was done on a sample of CD8+ T cells sorted from blood. Receptors were obtained from a woman aged 18-35 years in good health.

This clonotype came up many times. The rearrangement uses TRBV7-9 and TRBJ2-3; D is possibly TRBD2 (5 bases). Germline V gene lookup returns CDR1 SEHNR and CDR2 FQNEAQ (reference sequence). V was trimmed by 6 bases and J by 7 bases, leaving 14 bases between them. There are 13 residues in the CDR3. CDR3 protein: CASSPGGRNTQYF. DNA of the CDR3: TGTGCCAGCAGTCCTGGTGGGAGAAATACGCAGTATTTT.

The gene calls are TRBV18 and TRBJ1-5; maybe TRBD1 (6 bases). Looked up from germline, CDR1 is KGHSH and CDR2 is LQKENI. V shed 4 bases and J shed 6 bases, with 19 bases lying between them. CDR3 length equals 16 residues. In nucleotides, the CDR3 is TGTGCCAGCTCACACCGGGACACTGGTTGGCGTCAGCCCCAGCATTTT. Encoded protein: CASSHRDTGWRQPQHF.

The rearrangement joins TRBV25-1 to TRBJ1-4; no reliable D call. CDR3 length equals 15 residues. The germline CDR1 and CDR2 sequences are MGHDK and SYGVNS. The V end lost 3 bases, the J end lost 8 bases, and 16 bases lay between the germline ends. In DNA, the CDR3 is TGTGCCAGCAGTGAGGCTTGGGGTTGGAGCGAAAAACTGTTTTTT. Translation: CASSEAWGWSEKLFF.

The CDR3 loop reads CASRLTLADLETQYF. CDR3 DNA: TGTGCCAGCCGCCTGACTCTAGCGGACTTAGAGACCCAGTACTTC. The rearrangement links TRBV27 to TRBJ2-5; 7 bases agree with TRBD2. The CDR3 runs 15 residues. V dropped 8 bases and J dropped 4; count of bases not matched to a gene: 13. Germline V gene data show CDR1 as MNHEY and CDR2 as SMNVEV (reference sequence).

This clonotype turned up a few times. This chain joins TRBV11-2 and TRBJ1-1; TRBD1 might be the D (6 bases). Trimming shortened V by 4 bases and J by 3 bases, and 24 bases separated the two germline ends. The CDR3 loop spans 18 amino acids. Germline V gene data show CDR1 as SGHAT and CDR2 as FQNNGV. CDR3 region: CASSSDRIGINSDTEAFF. In DNA, the CDR3 is TGTGCCAGCAGCTCCGACAGGATAGGGATCAACTCGGACACTGAAGCTTTCTTT.

This rearrangement joins TRBV7-9 to TRBJ2-6, with D tentatively TRBD2 (6 bases). The CDR3 contains 17 residues. V was shortened by 6 bases and J by 0 bases, with 15 bases between the two germline ends. Germline V CDR1 and CDR2: SEHNR, FQNEAQ (reference sequence). The CDR3 region is CASRGDSTSSGANVLTF. The CDR3 nucleotides are TGTGCCAGCAGGGGGGACTCTACTAGCTCTGGGGCCAACGTCCTGACTTTC.

This clonotype was detected many times. V and J are TRBV7-2 and TRBJ2-5; D is possibly TRBD1 (5 bases). Trimming left V 5 bases short and J 1 base short, with 11 bases between. This CDR3 contains 14 residues. From germline, CDR1 is SGHTA and CDR2 FQGNSA. The CDR3 DNA is TGTGCCAGCAGCCCGAGACAGTTCCAAGAGACCCAGTACTTC. The encoded protein is CASSPRQFQETQYF.

This clonotype was seen a single time. V usage is TRBV6-1 and J usage is TRBJ2-1; D not certain. Between the trimmed V and J ends, which lost 3 bases and 7 bases, there was a span of 7 bases. In germline, CDR1 is MNHNS, CDR2 SASEGT. The CDR3 is made up of 12 amino acids. The DNA for the CDR3 is TGTGCCAGCAGTGAGACCCATAATGAGCAGTTCTTC. Protein product: CASSETHNEQFF.

The table lists this clonotype with many counts. V is TRBV12-5 and J is TRBJ2-1; 8 bases map to TRBD1. Germline V lookup: CDR1 LGHNT, CDR2 FRNRAP. This CDR3 is 15 amino acids long. Trimming took 5 bases from V and 4 from J; bases not matched to a gene: 7. The CDR3, as DNA: TGTGCTAGTGGTCCCGGGACAGGACCGTACAATGAGCAGTTCTTC. Protein product: CASGPGTGPYNEQFF.

There are a few counts of this clonotype. V and J are TRBV9 and TRBJ1-1; no clear D. V was shortened by 3 bases and J by 5 bases, with 14 bases between the two germline ends. The germline CDR1 and CDR2 sequences are SGDLS and YYNGEE. This CDR3 contains 14 residues. The CDR3 sequence is CASSGNRRHTEAFF. DNA of the CDR3: TGTGCCAGCAGCGGGAACCGACGCCATACTGAAGCTTTCTTT. Complete variable domain (other parts from reference TRBV9 and TRBJ1-1): DSGVTQTPKHLITATGQRVTLRCSPRSGDLSVYWYQQSLDQGLQFLIQYYNGEERAKGNILERFSAQQFPDLHSELNLSSLELGDSALYFCASSGNRRHTEAFFGQGTRLTVV.

A few counts support this clonotype. V usage is TRBV29-1 and J usage is TRBJ2-5; D is possibly TRBD1 or TRBD2 (7 bases each). Germline V gene lookup returns CDR1 SQVTM and CDR2 ANQGSEA. The V and J ends lost 4 bases and 7 bases respectively, with 19 bases between them. This CDR3 has 14 residues. The CDR3: CSVGGGQSQLTQYF. The CDR3 coding sequence is TGCAGCGTTGGCGGGGGACAGTCCCAGTTGACCCAGTACTTC. Full variable domain (outside the CDR3, taken from reference TRBV29-1 and TRBJ2-5): SAVISQKPSRDICQRGTSLTIQCQVDSQVTMMFWYRQQPGQSLTLIATANQGSEATYESGFVIDKFPISRPNLTFSTLTVSNMSPEDSSIYLCSVGGGQSQLTQYFGPGTRLLVL.

V gene TRBV18 combines with J gene TRBJ2-7, with D unresolved. CDR3 size: 13 residues. V was clipped by 0 bases and J by 4 bases, with 7 bases between them. Germline V gives CDR1 KGHSH, CDR2 LQKENI. Here the CDR3 reads CASSPPTDYEQYF. CDR3 nucleotides: TGTGCCAGCTCACCACCGACGGATTACGAGCAGTACTTC.

This chain links TRBV15 with TRBJ1-2, with unresolved D. Germline V gene data show CDR1 as LNHNV and CDR2 as YYDKDF (reference sequence). CDR3 length equals 11 residues. Trimming left V 4 bases short and J 8 bases short, with 8 bases between. The CDR3 region is CATSNLGGYTF. The CDR3, as DNA: TGTGCCACCAGCAACCTTGGGGGCTACACCTTC.